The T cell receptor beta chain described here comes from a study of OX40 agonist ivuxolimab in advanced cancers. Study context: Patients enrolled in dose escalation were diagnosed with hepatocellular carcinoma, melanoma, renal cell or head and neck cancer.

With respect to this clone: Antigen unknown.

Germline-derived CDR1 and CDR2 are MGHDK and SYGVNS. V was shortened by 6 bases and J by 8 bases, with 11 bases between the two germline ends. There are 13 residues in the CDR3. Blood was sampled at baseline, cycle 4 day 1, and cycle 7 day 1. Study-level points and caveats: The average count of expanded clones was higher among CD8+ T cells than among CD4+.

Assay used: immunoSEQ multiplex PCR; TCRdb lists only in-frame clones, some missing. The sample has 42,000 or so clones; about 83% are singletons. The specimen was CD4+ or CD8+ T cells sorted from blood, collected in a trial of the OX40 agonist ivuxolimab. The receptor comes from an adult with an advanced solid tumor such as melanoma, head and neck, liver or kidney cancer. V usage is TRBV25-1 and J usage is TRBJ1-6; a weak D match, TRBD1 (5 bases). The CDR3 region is CASSRDWDSPLHF. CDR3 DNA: TGTGCCAGCAGCCGGGACTGGGATTCACCCCTCCACTTT.